This T cell receptor (beta chain) comes out of a study of CD8+ T cells in alopecia areata. Extraction of RNA preceded its reverse transcription into cDNA, which served as the sequencing template. Clones were sequenced by immunoSEQ multiplex PCR, and TCRdb holds only the in-frame ones, with some missing. The data show about 190,000 clones, 45% to 75% seen once. Treatment of the sample: oral pan-JAK inhibitor, 5-10 mg twice daily. Germline assignment: CDR1 SGHRS and CDR2 YFSETQ. The CDR3 spans 15 residues. V dropped 4 bases and J dropped 0 bases, with 10 bases sitting between them. Source: CD4+ T cells sorted from blood, taken at week 4, from a patient treated with tofacitinib. The V and J genes are TRBV5-1 and TRBJ2-2; no reliable D call. The sequence was obtained from a human donor with alopecia areata. The CDR3 reads CASSQTRTNTGELFF. The CDR3 region has the DNA TGCGCCAGCAGCCAAACTCGAACGAACACCGGGGAGCTGTTTTTT.